This T cell receptor (beta chain) emerged from a study of blood T cell repertoires in COVID-19. Study overall: Acute and convalescent COVID-19 specimens originated in the United States, Italy and Spain.

This clone was seen a handful of times. The CDR3 has 15 amino acids. Deletions cut 2 bases from V and 2 bases from J, with 10 bases between. Germline lookup yields CDR1 MDHEN and CDR2 SYDVKM. Data came from immunoSEQ multiplex PCR; TCRdb stores just in-frame clones and leaves some out. The data show 150,000 or so clones, roughly four fifths seen once. This clonotype originated in a human donor in a cohort sampled during active COVID-19. The sequenced sample was peripheral blood. The chain is built from TRBV28 and TRBJ1-5; D might be TRBD1 (6 bases). CDR3 in DNA: TGTGCCAGCAGTTTACGGGGGGCTGGCAATCAGCCCCAGCATTTT. Its translation is CASSLRGAGNQPQHF. The full variable domain, in which reference TRBV28 and TRBJ1-5 provide the parts outside the CDR3, is DVKVTQSSRYLVKRTGEKVFLECVQDMDHENMFWYRQDPGLGLRLIYFSYDVKMKEKGDIPEGYSVSREKKERFSLILESASTNQTSMYLCASSLRGAGNQPQHFGDGTRLSIL.